Each of the 32 T cell receptor beta chains below was sequenced from the same sample in a study of shared clonotypes between healthy human individuals. The repertoire was sequenced with immunoSEQ multiplex PCR; TCRdb's copy has only in-frame clones and lacks some. This table has about 450,000 clones, 79% appearing once. Specimen: PBMCs. These TCRs come from a woman aged 40 to 55 in good health. Some clones in this sample may be carry-over from other donors' samples.

The chain combines TRBV18 with TRBJ1-3; D possibly corresponds to TRBD1 (5 bases). Germline V gene sequence: CDR1 KGHSH, CDR2 LQKENI. The CDR3 length is 18 residues. V was clipped by 3 bases and J by 0 bases, with 18 bases between them. CDR3 protein: CASSPLIRDLSSGNTIYF. CDR3 nucleotide sequence: TGTGCCAGCTCACCTTTAATTAGGGACCTGAGCTCTGGAAACACCATATATTTT.

The chain uses TRBV5-4 and TRBJ1-2; 9 nucleotides match TRBD1. Looked up from germline, CDR1 is SGHNT and CDR2 is YYREEE (reference sequence). This CDR3 has 13 amino acids. V shed 3 bases and J 6 bases; nucleotides not matched to a gene: 3. CDR3 sequence: CASSSGQGHGYTF. DNA of the CDR3: TGTGCCAGCAGCTCCGGACAGGGGCATGGCTACACCTTC.

The chain is built from TRBV5-1 and TRBJ2-3, with TRBD2 matching 9 bases. CDR3 length: 16 residues. From germline, CDR1 is SGHRS and CDR2 YFSETQ. Trimming cost V 0 bases and J 6 bases; bases outside gene matches: 8. The CDR3 is CASSLEAAGGWDTQYF. The DNA of the CDR3 is TGCGCCAGCAGCTTGGAGGCCGCGGGAGGGTGGGATACGCAGTATTTT. Complete variable domain (other parts from reference TRBV5-1 and TRBJ2-3): KAGVTQTPRYLIKTRGQQVTLSCSPISGHRSVSWYQQTPGQGLQFLFEYFSETQRNKGNFPGRFSGRQFSNSRSEMNVSTLELGDSALYLCASSLEAAGGWDTQYFGPGTRLTVL.

DNA of the CDR3: TGTGCCAGCAGCGTAGGAGGTCGGCAGGGGGTCTACAATGAGCAGTTCTTC. Its translation is CASSVGGRQGVYNEQFF. The gene calls are TRBV9 and TRBJ2-1, with 7 bases that match TRBD1. CDR1 and CDR2 (germline): SGDLS, YYNGEE. V lost 0 bases and J lost 3; bases outside the gene matches: 9. This CDR3 has 17 amino acids.

The chain is built from TRBV5-1 and TRBJ2-3; D gene unclear. V lost 2 bases and J lost 5, with 9 bases in between. The CDR3 consists of 13 residues. Germline V lookup: CDR1 SGHRS, CDR2 YFSETQ. DNA of the CDR3: TGCGCCAGCAGCTTAGGCGACAAAGATACGCAGTATTTT. Translation: CASSLGDKDTQYF.

The V gene is TRBV6-1, the J gene TRBJ1-5, with 7 nucleotides matching TRBD1. V dropped 7 bases and J dropped 10; count of bases not matched to a gene: 10. There are 13 residues in the CDR3. The germline gives CDR1 MNHNS, CDR2 SASEGT. CDR3 protein: CASTGGGLGPQHF. CDR3 nucleotide sequence: TGTGCCAGCACAGGGGGAGGGTTAGGACCCCAGCATTTT.

The chain is built from TRBV19 and TRBJ2-1, with D possibly matching TRBD2 (6 bases). Germline-derived CDR1 and CDR2 are LNHDA and SQIVND (reference sequence). The CDR3 is 14 amino acids. V lost 10 bases, J lost 9 bases, and 22 bases lay in between. The CDR3 coding sequence is TGTGCCATATCGGCGGGGCCCCCAAAGGGTGAGCAGTTCTTC. It translates to CAISAGPPKGEQFF.

This rearrangement joins TRBV28 to TRBJ2-1; D is tentatively TRBD1 or TRBD2 (5 bases each). This CDR3 has 14 amino acids. V lost 2 bases and J 7 bases, leaving 12 bases between the germline ends. Germline loops: CDR1 MDHEN, CDR2 SYDVKM. The CDR3 nucleotides read TGTGCCAGCAGTTTAATGGGACCAGGGAATGAGCAGTTCTTC. It is translated as CASSLMGPGNEQFF.

The chain joins TRBV19 to TRBJ1-3, with D perhaps TRBD1 (5 bases). The CDR3 has 17 amino acids. V was clipped by 0 bases and J by 4 bases, with 16 bases between them. CDR1 and CDR2 from the germline V gene are LNHDA and SQIVND (reference sequence). The CDR3 loop is CASSIEDLGTVGNTIYF. The CDR3 nucleotides are TGTGCCAGTAGTATAGAGGACCTGGGGACTGTAGGAAACACCATATATTTT.

The rearrangement joins TRBV5-1 to TRBJ2-7; possibly TRBD1 for D (6 bases). In germline, CDR1 is SGHRS, CDR2 YFSETQ. This CDR3 region has 15 residues. The ends were cut back, 3 bases at V and 0 bases at J, with 13 bases in the middle. The CDR3 region is CASSSDSSSSYEQYF. The CDR3 coding sequence is TGCGCCAGCAGCTCGGACAGTTCCAGCTCCTACGAGCAGTACTTC.

In its sample, this clone was seen once. The chain employs TRBV10-3 and TRBJ2-7, with 8 bases aligning to TRBD1. Trimming took 4 bases from V and 0 from J; bases not matched to a gene: 5. This CDR3 is 15 amino acids long. Germline CDR1 and CDR2: ENHRY and SYGVKD. This CDR3 is CAISGRTGSSYEQYF. CDR3 sequence (DNA): TGTGCCATCAGTGGGCGGACAGGGAGCTCCTACGAGCAGTACTTC.

As regards this clone: A read error is the likely source, as a far larger clone sits one nucleotide away. The chain joins TRBV30 to TRBJ1-1; D may be TRBD1 (6 bases). The CDR3 contains 12 residues. Germline CDR1 GTSNPN, CDR2 SVGIG (reference sequence). V gave up 5 bases and J gave up 6 bases, with 13 bases separating them. The CDR3: CAWCGGRSEAFF. CDR3 in DNA: TGTGCCTGGTGCGGGGGGCGGTCTGAAGCTTTCTTT.

CDR3 amino acids: CASSLEGLSGANVLTF. DNA of the CDR3: TGCGCCAGCAGCTTGGAGGGCCTTTCTGGGGCCAACGTCCTGACTTTC. V and J are TRBV5-1 and TRBJ2-6, with no clear D. V was shortened by 0 bases and J by 1 base, with 8 bases between the two germline ends. The V gene's germline CDR1 is SGHRS and CDR2 YFSETQ. CDR3 length: 16 amino acids.

The chain joins TRBV5-4 to TRBJ2-1, with 10 nucleotides matching TRBD2. The CDR3 is made up of 15 amino acids. Germline V gene sequence: CDR1 SGHNT, CDR2 YYREEE (reference sequence). With 3 bases clipped from V and 4 bases from J, the junction kept 4 bases outside the gene matches. For the CDR3, the DNA is TGTGCCAGCAGCTCTGGACTAGCGGAATACAATGAGCAGTTCTTC. Translating gives CASSSGLAEYNEQFF.

J is TRBJ2-7 and V is TRBV6-1; 10 bases agree with TRBD1. This CDR3 is built from 15 residues. CDR1 and CDR2 (germline): MNHNS, SASEGT. Germline trimming cut 11 bases from V and 4 bases from J; bases unmatched to any gene: 14. CDR3 sequence: CASNGFGTGEYEQYF. The CDR3 DNA reads as TGTGCCTCCAATGGGTTTGGGACAGGGGAGTACGAGCAGTACTTC.

The CDR3 nucleotides read TGCGCCAGCAGCTTAGGCGGTGATTACAATGAGCAGTTCTTC. Amino acids: CASSLGGDYNEQFF. The rearrangement links TRBV5-1 to TRBJ2-1; D is unclear. Germline values: CDR1 SGHRS, CDR2 YFSETQ. The CDR3 covers 14 residues. V was clipped by 2 bases and J by 4 bases, with 10 bases between them.

The V call is TRBV5-6, the J call TRBJ1-1, with D unresolved. CDR1 is SGHDT and CDR2 is YYEEEE in the germline V gene. With 4 bases removed from V and 1 base from J, the gap between germline ends came to 11 bases. The CDR3 sequence is 14 residues long. The CDR3 DNA follows: TGTGCCAGCAGCCAGACCCCTTCGAACACTGAAGCTTTCTTT. Translating it yields CASSQTPSNTEAFF.

This clone occurred a few times. Other DNA sequences in this specimen translate into the identical CDR3. The chain is built from TRBV27 and TRBJ2-7; D unclear. V was cut by 4 bases and J by 2 bases, with 6 bases left in between. The germline V gene encodes CDR1 MNHEY and CDR2 SMNVEV (reference sequence). The CDR3 totals 12 residues. CDR3 DNA sequence: TGTGCCAGCAGTTCCCCGACCTACGAGCAGTACTTC. This codes for CASSSPTYEQYF.

V usage is TRBV28 and J usage is TRBJ1-6; tentatively, D is TRBD1 (5 bases). CDR1 MDHEN and CDR2 SYDVKM come from the germline V gene. This CDR3 is built from 13 residues. Trimming pared 6 bases from V and 7 bases from J, leaving 10 bases between. The CDR3 protein is CASRGRGNSPLHF. CDR3 bases: TGTGCCAGCAGGGGTAGGGGAAATTCACCCCTCCACTTT. The complete variable domain, with remaining parts taken from reference TRBV28 and TRBJ1-6, reads DVKVTQSSRYLVKRTGEKVFLECVQDMDHENMFWYRQDPGLGLRLIYFSYDVKMKEKGDIPEGYSVSREKKERFSLILESASTNQTSMYLCASRGRGNSPLHFGNGTRLTVT.

Details on this clone: The identical CDR3 is also encoded by other nucleotide sequences in the sample. The chain has TRBV2 and TRBJ1-5; possible D gene TRBD1, 6 bases. The length of the CDR3 is 14 residues. The germline V gene has CDR1 SNHLY and CDR2 FYNNEI. Trimming took 3 bases from V and 4 from J, leaving 10 bases between them. Here the CDR3 reads CASSEGGRNQPQHF. CDR3 bases: TGTGCCAGCAGTGAGGGGGGGCGTAATCAGCCCCAGCATTTT.

The V and J genes are TRBV6-1 and TRBJ1-1, with D possibly TRBD1 on 5 matching bases. Germline V CDR1 and CDR2: MNHNS, SASEGT. V was trimmed by 2 bases and J by 3 bases, leaving 7 bases between them. This CDR3 has 13 residues. The DNA of the CDR3 is TGTGCCAGCAGTGAAAGGGGAGACACTGAAGCTTTCTTT. Protein sequence: CASSERGDTEAFF.

V and J are TRBV29-1 and TRBJ1-2, with TRBD1 matching 7 bases. The CDR3 length is 15 residues. The germline CDR1 and CDR2 sequences are SQVTM and ANQGSEA. V lost 0 bases to trimming and J lost 4 bases; unmatched junction nucleotides: 8. The CDR3: CSVEDRVRGVYGYTF. Here the CDR3 DNA reads TGCAGCGTTGAAGATCGGGTCAGGGGGGTCTATGGCTACACCTTC.

The V and J genes are TRBV5-1 and TRBJ1-6, with D possibly being TRBD1 (6 bases). Looked up from germline, CDR1 is SGHRS and CDR2 is YFSETQ. The V gene lost 2 bases and the J gene lost 7 bases, with 10 bases spanning the gap. The CDR3 spans 14 residues. The CDR3 sequence is CASSLQGRNSPLHF. CDR3 nucleotide sequence: TGCGCCAGCAGCTTACAGGGTCGGAATTCACCCCTCCACTTT.

The V call is TRBV30, the J call TRBJ2-7; 7 bases map to TRBD1. Per germline, CDR1 GTSNPN and CDR2 SVGIG (reference sequence). The CDR3 is 14 residues long. The J segment lost 6 bases and the V segment lost 5 bases, leaving 13 bases of the junction unmatched. The CDR3 coding sequence is TGTGCCTGGGGCCCGGGACAGCTCCTAGGCGAGCAGTACTTC. Its translation is CAWGPGQLLGEQYF.

This clone was seen a handful of times. The same CDR3 also results from other DNA sequences found in this sample. The J gene is TRBJ2-2, the V gene TRBV18; D not resolved. V dropped 5 bases and J dropped 3 bases, with 4 bases sitting between them. The CDR3 length is 12 residues. The germline CDR1 and CDR2 sequences are KGHSH and LQKENI. The CDR3 is CASSSDTGELFF. For the CDR3, the DNA is TGTGCCAGCTCAAGTGACACCGGGGAGCTGTTTTTT.

For this clone: Other DNA sequences in the sample encode the same CDR3. The chain recombines TRBV5-1 with TRBJ1-5; no reliable D call. Looked up from germline, CDR1 is SGHRS and CDR2 is YFSETQ. The CDR3 consists of 14 residues. V lost 2 bases to trimming and J lost 2 bases, with 8 bases between them. CDR3 loop: CASSLGSRNQPQHF. CDR3 DNA sequence: TGCGCCAGCAGCTTAGGGTCACGCAATCAGCCCCAGCATTTT. Drawing the rest from reference TRBV5-1 and TRBJ1-5, the complete variable domain is KAGVTQTPRYLIKTRGQQVTLSCSPISGHRSVSWYQQTPGQGLQFLFEYFSETQRNKGNFPGRFSGRQFSNSRSEMNVSTLELGDSALYLCASSLGSRNQPQHFGDGTRLSIL.

The chain combines TRBV28 with TRBJ2-7; unclear D gene. V lost 3 bases and J lost 6, with 12 bases in between. Germline assignment: CDR1 MDHEN and CDR2 SYDVKM. CDR3 length: 13 residues. The CDR3 nucleotides are TGTGCCAGCAGTTTGCCCTCGCTAGTCGAGCAGTACTTC. Protein product: CASSLPSLVEQYF.

The table lists this clone with a few counts. The gene calls are TRBV27 and TRBJ1-5; possible D gene TRBD1, 6 bases. There are 14 residues in the CDR3. Germline CDR1 and CDR2: MNHEY and SMNVEV (reference sequence). Trimming shortened V by 6 bases and J by 6 bases, and 15 bases separated the two germline ends. DNA for the CDR3: TGTGCCAGCAGCAAACAGGGAGATTCTCAGCCCCAGCATTTT. It codes for CASSKQGDSQPQHF.

The V call is TRBV27, the J call TRBJ1-2; D ambiguous. Trimming shortened V by 2 bases and J by 7 bases, and 11 bases separated the two germline ends. Germline CDR1 and CDR2: MNHEY and SMNVEV (reference sequence). The CDR3 contains 13 residues. CDR3 loop: CASSLNGFSGYTF. The CDR3 region has the DNA TGTGCCAGCAGTTTAAATGGTTTTTCTGGCTACACCTTC.

The chain joins TRBV5-4 to TRBJ1-1; weak D call: TRBD1 (5 bases). V was clipped by 0 bases and J by 3 bases, with 9 bases between them. The V gene's germline CDR1 is SGHNT and CDR2 YYREEE (reference sequence). The CDR3 is made up of 14 amino acids. The CDR3: CASSLDAGDTEAFF. CDR3 nucleotides: TGTGCCAGCAGCTTGGATGCGGGGGACACTGAAGCTTTCTTT.

The chain recombines TRBV28 with TRBJ1-2; TRBD1 might be the D (5 bases). V was trimmed by 6 bases and J by 4 bases, leaving 12 bases between them. The length of the CDR3 is 13 residues. The germline V gene has CDR1 MDHEN and CDR2 SYDVKM. The CDR3 DNA reads TGTGCCAGCAGGATCCGGGACCTCTATGGCTACACCTTC. This codes for CASRIRDLYGYTF.

This clone was observed a single time. V usage is TRBV30 and J usage is TRBJ2-7; 14 nucleotides match TRBD2. The CDR3 totals 15 residues. Unmatched junction bases numbered 6, after V lost 3 bases and J lost 5 bases. Germline V gene data show CDR1 as GTSNPN and CDR2 as SVGIG (reference sequence). CDR3 sequence reads: CAWRGGLAGDHEQYF. CDR3 nucleotides: TGTGCCTGGAGAGGGGGACTAGCGGGAGACCACGAGCAGTACTTC.